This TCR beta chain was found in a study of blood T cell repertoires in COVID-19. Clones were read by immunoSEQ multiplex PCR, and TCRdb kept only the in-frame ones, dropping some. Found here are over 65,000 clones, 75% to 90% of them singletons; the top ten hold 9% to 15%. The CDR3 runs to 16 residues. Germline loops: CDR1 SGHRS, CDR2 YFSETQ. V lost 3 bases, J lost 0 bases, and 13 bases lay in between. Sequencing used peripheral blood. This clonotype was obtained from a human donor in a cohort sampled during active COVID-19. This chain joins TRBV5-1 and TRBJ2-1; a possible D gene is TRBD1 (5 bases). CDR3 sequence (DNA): TGCGCCAGCAGCTCGACCCACAGGAGCTCCTACAATGAGCAGTTCTTC. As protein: CASSSTHRSSYNEQFF.